The 18 T cell receptor beta chains below were found in one sample sequenced in a study of blood T cell repertoires in COVID-19. The assay was immunoSEQ multiplex PCR, and TCRdb's table has in-frame clones only and misses some. The table records 410,000 or so clones, 86% of them present only once. Specimen: peripheral blood. All receptors come from a woman aged 30 to 39 with active or convalescent COVID-19.

The chain couples TRBV9 to TRBJ2-1, with 10 bases matching TRBD2. The germline V gene has CDR1 SGDLS and CDR2 YYNGEE. This CDR3 has 16 residues. The V segment lost 3 bases and the J segment 7 bases; nucleotides outside the gene matches: 10. The DNA for the CDR3 is TGTGCCAGCAGCGGACCTCTAGCGGGAGTTTGGAATGAGCAGTTCTTC. Its protein is CASSGPLAGVWNEQFF.

The rearrangement links TRBV4-1 to TRBJ1-1; D remains unclear. Trimming removed 5 bases at V and 1 base at J, with 11 bases between. Germline V gene data show CDR1 as MGHRA and CDR2 as YSYEKL. The CDR3 extends over 14 amino acids. The CDR3: CASSDGGPNTEAFF. For the CDR3, the DNA is TGCGCCAGCAGCGACGGTGGGCCGAACACTGAAGCTTTCTTT.

V and J are TRBV12-3 or TRBV12-4 and TRBJ2-7, with 9 bases identical to TRBD1. The CDR3 extends over 12 amino acids. J gave up 7 bases and V 7 bases, and 5 bases lay outside the gene matches. In DNA, the CDR3 is TGTGCCAGCACCCGGACAGGGGCAGAGCAGTACTTC. Its translation: CASTRTGAEQYF.

This chain joins TRBV19 and TRBJ1-1; 7 bases agree with TRBD1. This CDR3 contains 13 residues. Trimming cost V 10 bases and J 0 bases; bases outside gene matches: 5. The V gene's germline CDR1 is LNHDA and CDR2 SQIVND (reference sequence). The CDR3 region has the DNA TGTGCCACTAGGACAGGAATGAACACTGAAGCTTTCTTT. Translated: CATRTGMNTEAFF.

J is TRBJ2-5 and V is TRBV5-1; TRBD2 aligns across 7 bases. After removal of 4 bases from V and 4 bases from J, the junction contained 16 bases not matched to a gene. From germline, CDR1 is SGHRS and CDR2 YFSETQ. The CDR3 extends over 17 amino acids. The CDR3 DNA follows: TGCGCCAGCAGCGAAACACAACCCGGGAGGCGGCGAGAGACCCAGTACTTC. Translated: CASSETQPGRRRETQYF. Based on the CDR3 plus reference TRBV5-1 and TRBJ2-5, the full variable domain is KAGVTQTPRYLIKTRGQQVTLSCSPISGHRSVSWYQQTPGQGLQFLFEYFSETQRNKGNFPGRFSGRQFSNSRSEMNVSTLELGDSALYLCASSETQPGRRRETQYFGPGTRLLVL.

The rearrangement uses TRBV2 and TRBJ2-7; D is possibly TRBD1 (5 bases). CDR1 is SNHLY and CDR2 is FYNNEI in the germline V gene. V lost 7 bases, J lost 0 bases, and 19 bases lay in between. The CDR3 has 16 residues. The CDR3: CASNIGRDPPSYEQYF. CDR3 sequence (DNA): TGTGCCAGCAACATAGGCAGGGATCCCCCCTCCTACGAGCAGTACTTC. Full variable domain (outside the CDR3, taken from reference TRBV2 and TRBJ2-7): EPEVTQTPSHQVTQMGQEVILRCVPISNHLYFYWYRQILGQKVEFLVSFYNNEISEKSEIFDDQFSVERPDGSNFTLKIRSTKLEDSAMYFCASNIGRDPPSYEQYFGPGTRLTVT.

The genes are TRBV5-4 and TRBJ2-1; 7 nucleotides agree with TRBD2. The germline CDR1 and CDR2 sequences are SGHNT and YYREEE (reference sequence). CDR3 length: 16 amino acids. The junction had 13 bases not matched to a gene; V was cut back by 2 bases and J by 8 bases. CDR3 coding DNA: TGTGCCAGCAGCTTAGTACTCGGGGGGATTAGGGATGAGCAGTTCTTC. Its translation: CASSLVLGGIRDEQFF.

V and J are TRBV5-1 and TRBJ2-3; no reliable D call. The CDR3 spans 15 residues. Germline CDR1 reads SGHRS; CDR2 reads YFSETQ. Deletions cut 1 base from V and 4 bases from J, with 13 bases between. In DNA, the CDR3 is TGCGCCAGCAGCTTGAACCCCCCGAACTCAGATACGCAGTATTTT. This encodes CASSLNPPNSDTQYF.

The genes are TRBV27 and TRBJ1-1; D is unresolved. Trimming left V 3 bases short and J 2 bases short, with 10 bases between. The CDR3 extends over 14 amino acids. Germline V gene lookup returns CDR1 MNHEY and CDR2 SMNVEV (reference sequence). The CDR3 bases are TGTGCCAGCAGTTTCGCGAATCTAAACACTGAAGCTTTCTTT. It is translated as CASSFANLNTEAFF.

The chain has TRBV13 and TRBJ1-4; D may be TRBD1 (6 bases). This CDR3 contains 14 residues. V shed 2 bases and J shed 8 bases, with 12 bases lying between them. Germline V gene lookup returns CDR1 PRHDT and CDR2 FYEKMQ (reference sequence). The CDR3 spells CASSLQGFGEKLFF. In DNA form, the CDR3 reads TGTGCCAGCAGCTTACAGGGGTTCGGGGAAAAACTGTTTTTT. The full variable domain, rest sourced from reference TRBV13 and TRBJ1-4, is AAGVIQSPRHLIKEKRETATLKCYPIPRHDTVYWYQQGPGQDPQFLISFYEKMQSDKGSIPDRFSAQQFSDYHSELNMSSLELGDSALYFCASSLQGFGEKLFFGSGTQLSVL.

In regard to this clone: Other DNA sequences in this sample translate to the same CDR3. The chain employs TRBV7-9 and TRBJ1-1; D unresolved. The germline V and J ends were trimmed by 6 bases and 1 base, with 9 bases remaining between them. The germline V gene encodes CDR1 SEHNR and CDR2 FQNEAQ (reference sequence). This CDR3 is 13 amino acids long. The CDR3 nucleotides read TGTGCCAGCAGGTCAACAGCGAACACTGAAGCTTTCTTT. Protein product: CASRSTANTEAFF.

The chain has TRBV4-1 and TRBJ1-2; D is unresolved. Trimming took off 0 bases at V and 2 bases at J, with 10 bases between the two ends. Germline assignment: CDR1 MGHRA and CDR2 YSYEKL. The CDR3 runs 15 residues. CDR3 loop: CASSQDGTKNYGYTF. The CDR3 DNA reads TGCGCCAGCAGCCAAGATGGCACAAAGAACTATGGCTACACCTTC.

The chain couples TRBV19 to TRBJ1-1; D unclear. Germline V lookup: CDR1 LNHDA, CDR2 SQIVND (reference sequence). V dropped 3 bases and J dropped 3 bases, with 17 bases sitting between them. This CDR3 is 16 amino acids long. CDR3 DNA sequence: TGTGCCAGTAGTATCTCGGCCGAGGGTCGGTACACTGAAGCTTTCTTT. This encodes CASSISAEGRYTEAFF.

This clone has a handful of counts. V is TRBV7-8 and J is TRBJ1-1; TRBD1 matches at 9 bases. Losses at the gene ends were 5 bases for V and 4 bases for J; bases not matched to a gene: 5. The CDR3 extends over 14 amino acids. Germline V lookup: CDR1 SGHVS, CDR2 FQNEAQ. DNA for the CDR3: TGTGCCAGCAGCCTCGGGACAGGGTTCACTGAAGCTTTCTTT. Its translation: CASSLGTGFTEAFF.

The CDR3 is CASSPEDRTNQPQHF. DNA for the CDR3: TGTGCCAGCAGCCCAGAAGACAGAACCAATCAGCCCCAGCATTTT. This chain links TRBV4-2 with TRBJ1-5, with D perhaps TRBD1 (5 bases). Germline loops: CDR1 LGHNA, CDR2 YNFKEQ. V lost 4 bases to trimming and J lost 3 bases, with 13 bases between them. The CDR3 spans 15 residues.

The chain links TRBV19 to TRBJ1-2; D is possibly TRBD1 (6 bases). Germline-derived CDR1 and CDR2 are LNHDA and SQIVND (reference sequence). This CDR3 is built from 15 residues. The V end was cut by 2 bases, the J end by 4 bases, with 14 bases between. The CDR3 region has the DNA TGTGCCAGTAGTATAACGGTGACAGGCATCTATGGCTACACCTTC. Translating it yields CASSITVTGIYGYTF. Drawing the rest from reference TRBV19 and TRBJ1-2, the complete variable domain is DGGITQSPKYLFRKEGQNVTLSCEQNLNHDAMYWYRQDPGQGLRLIYYSQIVNDFQKGDIAEGYSVSREKKESFPLTVTSAQKNPTAFYLCASSITVTGIYGYTFGSGTRLTVV.

The rearrangement joins TRBV11-2 to TRBJ1-1; TRBD1 matches 7 bases. The germline V gene has CDR1 SGHAT and CDR2 FQNNGV. V shed 0 bases and J 3 bases; nucleotides not matched to a gene: 10. The CDR3 has 17 residues. The CDR3 DNA reads as TGTGCCAGCAGCTTAGACCCATTGAGACAGGGATACACTGAAGCTTTCTTT. This translates into CASSLDPLRQGYTEAFF.

This clone has only one observation. The V and J genes are TRBV6-5 and TRBJ1-2, with TRBD1 matching 9 bases. The V and J ends lost 0 bases and 7 bases, in that order; junction bases with no gene match: 6. Per germline, CDR1 MNHEY and CDR2 SVGAGI. CDR3 length equals 15 residues. Here the CDR3 DNA reads TGTGCCAGCAGTTACTCGGGACAGGGTGTTGGTGGCTACACCTTC. This gives the protein CASSYSGQGVGGYTF.